This TCR beta chain was observed in a study of cytomegalovirus exposure and HLA in healthy donors. General study findings and limits: In the roughly 120 validation repertoires, a later analysis found that first-cohort TCR clusters tended to co-occur. The classifier reportedly diagnosed cytomegalovirus status with high sensitivity and specificity.

The donors were part of the validation cohort, which consisted of roughly 120 subjects and was separate from the first cohort of about 670 subjects. A remark on this clone: Antigen specificity is unknown.

Clones were sequenced by immunoSEQ multiplex PCR, and TCRdb holds only the in-frame ones, with some missing. The sample lists fewer than 150,000 clones; 70% to 90% were seen once. Germline V lookup: CDR1 MNHEY, CDR2 SMNVEV (reference sequence). This CDR3 spans 11 amino acids. Specimen: PBMCs. V gene TRBV27 combines with J gene TRBJ2-3; 7 positions agree with TRBD2. The receptor was isolated from a man between 18 and 29 years old in good health and CMV-seronegative. CDR3 coding DNA: TGTGCGGCGGGAGAAACTGATACGCAGTATTTT. Residues: CAAGETDTQYF.